A selection of T cell receptor beta chains follows, all from one sample in a study of shared clonotypes between healthy human individuals. Generated by immunoSEQ multiplex PCR, the TCRdb table keeps only in-frame clones and is missing some. The table lists around 600,000 clones, 90% to 95% of them singletons, with around 0.11% in the top ten. The specimen was naive CD8+ T cells sorted from blood. These receptors were collected from a woman under 40 in good health. CDR3s include the opening cysteine and the closing phenylalanine or tryptophan. Each record gives: V gene, D gene, clone size, J gene, CDR3 protein, CDR3 DNA. D genes are given only for firm matches. Clone size is shown for a subset of rows, as once, few, many or a class of expanded clone.

v_call: TRBV2; d_call: TRBD2; clone_size: -; j_call: TRBJ2-3; cdr3_aa: CASSGGSGTTDTQYF; cdr3_nt: TGTGCCAGCAGTGGGGGTAGCGGGACTACAGATACGCAGTATTTT
v_call: TRBV27; d_call: TRBD2; clone_size: -; j_call: TRBJ2-1; cdr3_aa: CASSLAGGSDEQFF; cdr3_nt: TGTGCCAGCAGTCTAGCGGGAGGGTCGGATGAGCAGTTCTTC
v_call: TRBV9; d_call: TRBD2; clone_size: once; j_call: TRBJ2-3; cdr3_aa: CASSGREAPDTQYF; cdr3_nt: TGTGCCAGCAGCGGGCGGGAGGCCCCAGATACGCAGTATTTT
v_call: TRBV6-5; d_call: -; clone_size: few; j_call: TRBJ1-1; cdr3_aa: CASSPGSTEAFF; cdr3_nt: TGTGCCAGCAGTCCAGGATCCACTGAAGCTTTCTTT
v_call: TRBV28; d_call: TRBD1; clone_size: -; j_call: TRBJ2-7; cdr3_aa: CASSFGTGGGYEQYF; cdr3_nt: TGTGCCAGCAGTTTCGGGACAGGGGGCGGTTACGAGCAGTACTTC
v_call: TRBV27; d_call: -; clone_size: -; j_call: TRBJ1-5; cdr3_aa: CASSLGLDNQPQHF; cdr3_nt: TGTGCCAGCAGTTTGGGACTGGATAATCAGCCCCAGCATTTT
v_call: TRBV13; d_call: TRBD2; clone_size: -; j_call: TRBJ2-1; cdr3_aa: CASSLGRAHEQFF; cdr3_nt: TGTGCCAGCAGCTTGGGGAGGGCCCATGAGCAGTTCTTC
v_call: TRBV10-1; d_call: -; clone_size: -; j_call: TRBJ1-1; cdr3_aa: CARLRAAMNTEAFF; cdr3_nt: TGCGCCAGACTACGGGCAGCGATGAACACTGAAGCTTTCTTT
v_call: TRBV9; d_call: -; clone_size: -; j_call: TRBJ1-6; cdr3_aa: CASSVGSLGRSPLHF; cdr3_nt: TGTGCCAGCAGCGTAGGGTCGCTAGGTAGATCACCCCTCCACTTT
v_call: TRBV5-5; d_call: -; clone_size: -; j_call: TRBJ1-6; cdr3_aa: CASSLESGSPLHF; cdr3_nt: TGTGCCAGCAGCTTAGAATCGGGATCACCCCTCCACTTT
v_call: TRBV5-6; d_call: -; clone_size: -; j_call: TRBJ1-1; cdr3_aa: CASSSSSRQNTEAFF; cdr3_nt: TGTGCCAGCAGCTCGTCGTCCAGACAGAACACTGAAGCTTTCTTT
v_call: TRBV13; d_call: TRBD1; clone_size: -; j_call: TRBJ2-1; cdr3_aa: CASSLTGGNEQFF; cdr3_nt: TGTGCCAGCAGCTTAACAGGGGGGAATGAGCAGTTCTTC
v_call: TRBV2; d_call: TRBD2; clone_size: -; j_call: TRBJ2-3; cdr3_aa: CASSEAVGGTSGITSTDTQYF; cdr3_nt: TGTGCCAGCAGTGAAGCGGTCGGGGGGACTAGCGGGATTACTAGCACAGATACGCAGTATTTT
v_call: TRBV28; d_call: -; clone_size: -; j_call: TRBJ2-1; cdr3_aa: CASSPRERGRIEQFF; cdr3_nt: TGTGCCAGCAGCCCTCGGGAGAGGGGGAGAATTGAGCAGTTCTTC
v_call: TRBV11-3; d_call: -; clone_size: -; j_call: TRBJ2-7; cdr3_aa: CASSLYPAYEQYF; cdr3_nt: TGTGCCAGCAGCTTGTACCCCGCGTACGAGCAGTACTTC
v_call: TRBV5-6; d_call: -; clone_size: once; j_call: TRBJ2-1; cdr3_aa: CASSFYGIPEQFF; cdr3_nt: TGTGCCAGCAGCTTTTATGGCATACCGGAGCAGTTCTTC
v_call: TRBV5-1; d_call: TRBD2; clone_size: -; j_call: TRBJ2-7; cdr3_aa: CASSPHLAGYEQYF; cdr3_nt: TGCGCCAGCAGCCCCCATCTAGCGGGATACGAGCAGTACTTC
v_call: TRBV2; d_call: -; clone_size: -; j_call: TRBJ1-2; cdr3_aa: CASSETTAIFNYGYTF; cdr3_nt: TGTGCCAGCAGTGAAACGACGGCGATCTTTAACTATGGCTACACCTTC
v_call: TRBV27; d_call: TRBD2; clone_size: -; j_call: TRBJ2-2; cdr3_aa: CASSFEAGVATGELFF; cdr3_nt: TGTGCCAGCAGTTTTGAAGCGGGAGTGGCCACCGGGGAGCTGTTTTTT
v_call: TRBV6-1; d_call: -; clone_size: -; j_call: TRBJ1-1; cdr3_aa: CASSPQGLWETEAFF; cdr3_nt: TGTGCCAGCAGCCCACAGGGCTTATGGGAGACTGAAGCTTTCTTT
v_call: TRBV7-9; d_call: -; clone_size: -; j_call: TRBJ1-4; cdr3_aa: CASSLAKQNQLFF; cdr3_nt: TGTGCCAGCAGCTTAGCGAAACAGAACCAACTGTTTTTT
v_call: TRBV27; d_call: TRBD1; clone_size: -; j_call: TRBJ2-7; cdr3_aa: CASSSHRDREGEQYF; cdr3_nt: TGTGCCAGCAGTTCCCACCGGGACAGGGAGGGCGAGCAGTACTTC
v_call: TRBV15; d_call: -; clone_size: -; j_call: TRBJ1-3; cdr3_aa: CATDEGNGNTIYF; cdr3_nt: TGTGCCACCGACGAGGGGAACGGAAACACCATATATTTT
v_call: TRBV5-1; d_call: TRBD1; clone_size: -; j_call: TRBJ2-3; cdr3_aa: CASSSSAGTVSTDTQYF; cdr3_nt: TGCGCCAGCAGCTCATCGGCCGGGACAGTGAGTACAGATACGCAGTATTTT
v_call: TRBV27; d_call: TRBD2; clone_size: -; j_call: TRBJ2-1; cdr3_aa: CASLAGAFPYNEQFF; cdr3_nt: TGTGCCAGTCTAGCGGGAGCTTTTCCCTACAATGAGCAGTTCTTC
v_call: TRBV5-1; d_call: -; clone_size: -; j_call: TRBJ2-3; cdr3_aa: CASSLVPAGSTDTQYF; cdr3_nt: TGCGCCAGCAGCTTGGTGCCCGCGGGGAGCACAGATACGCAGTATTTT
v_call: TRBV15; d_call: TRBD1; clone_size: -; j_call: TRBJ2-5; cdr3_aa: CATSVTGTGREQYF; cdr3_nt: TGTGCCACCAGCGTAACCGGGACAGGGAGGGAGCAGTACTTC
v_call: TRBV27; d_call: -; clone_size: once; j_call: TRBJ2-3; cdr3_aa: CASSHRQTDTQYF; cdr3_nt: TGTGCCAGCAGTCATCGCCAGACAGATACGCAGTATTTT
v_call: TRBV29-1; d_call: TRBD1; clone_size: -; j_call: TRBJ2-2; cdr3_aa: CSVEGDRNTGELFF; cdr3_nt: TGCAGCGTTGAGGGGGACAGGAACACCGGGGAGCTGTTTTTT
v_call: TRBV4-2; d_call: TRBD2; clone_size: -; j_call: TRBJ2-1; cdr3_aa: CASSQDSTSGNYNEQFF; cdr3_nt: TGTGCCAGCAGCCAAGATAGTACTAGCGGGAACTACAATGAGCAGTTCTTC
v_call: TRBV11-1; d_call: -; clone_size: once; j_call: TRBJ2-7; cdr3_aa: CASSLVSGLSYEQYF; cdr3_nt: TGTGCCAGCAGCTTAGTAAGCGGCCTCTCCTACGAGCAGTACTTC
v_call: TRBV28; d_call: TRBD1; clone_size: -; j_call: TRBJ2-7; cdr3_aa: CASTIDRGEEQYF; cdr3_nt: TGTGCCAGCACTATCGACAGGGGAGAAGAGCAGTACTTC
v_call: TRBV4-2; d_call: -; clone_size: -; j_call: TRBJ2-2; cdr3_aa: CASSEYTTGELFF; cdr3_nt: TGTGCCAGCAGCGAATACACCACCGGGGAGCTGTTTTTT
v_call: TRBV12-5; d_call: -; clone_size: once; j_call: TRBJ1-2; cdr3_aa: CASGPGASGGYTF; cdr3_nt: TGTGCTAGTGGTCCCGGGGCGTCGGGGGGCTACACCTTC